A selection of T cell receptor beta chains follows, all from one sample in a study of OX40 agonist ivuxolimab in advanced cancers. TCRdb's copy holds only in-frame clones and misses some; the assay was immunoSEQ multiplex PCR. The data contain 55,000 to 75,000 clones, more than 80% of them singletons. The sample here was CD4+ or CD8+ T cells sorted from blood, taken in a trial of the OX40 agonist ivuxolimab. The receptors derive from an adult with an advanced solid tumor such as melanoma, head and neck, liver or kidney cancer. The CDR3 runs from the conserved cysteine through the conserved F or W. D genes are given only for firm matches. For some rows the clone size is stated as once, few or many, or as a class when expanded; others skip it.

j_call clone_size v_call d_call cdr3_aa cdr3_nt
TRBJ1-3 - TRBV25-1 - CASSEYWGAGNTIYF TGTGCCAGCAGTGAATATTGGGGGGCTGGAAACACCATATATTTT
TRBJ1-4 - TRBV7-9 TRBD1 CASSLTGATNEKLFF TGTGCCAGCAGTCTAACAGGGGCAACTAATGAAAAACTGTTTTTT
TRBJ2-1 - TRBV9 TRBD2 CASSVGWREVYNEQFF TGTGCCAGCAGCGTAGGGTGGCGGGAGGTCTACAATGAGCAGTTCTTC
TRBJ1-4 - TRBV5-1 - CASSLYGAEDEKLFF TGCGCCAGCAGCTTGTATGGCGCCGAGGATGAAAAACTGTTTTTT
TRBJ2-1 - TRBV10-3 TRBD2 CAIRVTSGDNEQFF TGTGCCATCAGGGTGACTAGCGGGGACAATGAGCAGTTCTTC
TRBJ2-5 - TRBV5-1 - CASSLAYHQETQYF TGCGCCAGCAGCTTGGCCTACCACCAAGAGACCCAGTACTTC
TRBJ1-4 - TRBV6-1 TRBD1 CASSDLGTGARIF TGTGCCAGCAGTGATCTGGGGACAGGGGCCCGTATTTTT
TRBJ2-1 once TRBV10-3 TRBD2 CAISESGRAGVYNEQFF TGTGCCATCAGTGAGTCGGGGAGAGCGGGAGTTTACAATGAGCAGTTCTTC
TRBJ2-1 - TRBV6-6 TRBD2 CASSYSTSGMNEQFF TGTGCCAGCAGTTACTCGACTAGCGGGATGAATGAGCAGTTCTTC
TRBJ1-1 - TRBV28 - CASSSEGVTEAFF TGTGCCAGCAGTTCGGAAGGGGTGACTGAAGCTTTCTTT
TRBJ1-2 - TRBV28 - CASTPAQDGYGYTF TGTGCCAGCACCCCAGCACAGGACGGCTATGGCTACACCTTC